This T cell receptor (beta chain) was recorded in a study of cytomegalovirus exposure and HLA in healthy donors. This PCR relied on a set of 60 Vbeta primers and 13 Jbeta primers. Only in-frame clones appear in the TCRdb table, and some are missing; sequencing was by immunoSEQ multiplex PCR. The table records 95,000 to 110,000 clones, approximately 64% of them present only once. Deletions cut 8 bases from V and 4 bases from J, with 20 bases between. CDR1 and CDR2 (germline): LNHDA, SQIVND (reference sequence). This CDR3 contains 15 residues. The source is a woman aged 45-65 years in good health and CMV-seronegative. The chain joins TRBV19 to TRBJ1-2; no firm D call. Sequencing input: PBMCs. The CDR3 loop reads CASSPGQAGFYGYTF. In DNA, the CDR3 is TGTGCCAGTTCACCTGGGCAGGCCGGATTCTATGGCTACACCTTC.